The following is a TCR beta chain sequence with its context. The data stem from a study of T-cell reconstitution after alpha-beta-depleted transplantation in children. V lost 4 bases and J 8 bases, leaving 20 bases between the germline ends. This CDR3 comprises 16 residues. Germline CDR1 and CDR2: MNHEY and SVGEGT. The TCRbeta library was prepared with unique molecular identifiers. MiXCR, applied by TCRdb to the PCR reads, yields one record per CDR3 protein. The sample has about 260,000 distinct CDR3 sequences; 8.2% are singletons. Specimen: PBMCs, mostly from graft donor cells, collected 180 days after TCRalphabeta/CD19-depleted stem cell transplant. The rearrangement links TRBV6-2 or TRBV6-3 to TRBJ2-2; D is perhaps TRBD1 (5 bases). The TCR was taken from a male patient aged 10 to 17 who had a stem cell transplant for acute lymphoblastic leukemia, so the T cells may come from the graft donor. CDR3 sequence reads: CASSWRVQGPRGELFF. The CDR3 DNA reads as TGTGCCAGCAGTTGGAGAGTCCAGGGCCCGCGAGGGGAGCTGTTTTTT.